This TCR beta chain emerged from a study of shared clonotypes between healthy human individuals. As originally analysed: As immunoSEQ supplied junction-only sequences (without quality scores), filtering differed. Method: immunoSEQ multiplex PCR; TCRdb's copy keeps in-frame clones and lacks some. V and J calls plus clone size are reproduced from that table; the DNA served to infer D and trimming. The repertoire includes 2.5 million or so clones, more than 80% of them detected once, and 0.13% to 0.15% sits in the top ten. Germline CDR1 reads SNHLY; CDR2 reads FYNNEI. The CDR3 consists of 14 residues. V was clipped by 6 bases and J by 3 bases, with 11 bases between them. It was into CD45RA+ naive and CD45RA-negative memory subsets that the CD4+ cells were split. This clone was seen only once.

The chain uses TRBV2 and TRBJ2-2; D gene ambiguous. Source material: naive CD4+ T cells sorted from blood. This sample's subset: CD45RA+ positively selected. The receptor's source is a man between 18 and 29 years old in good health. Written as DNA, the CDR3 is TGTGCCAGCAGAGCCCCCGGAGACACCGGGGAGCTGTTTTTT. It translates to CASRAPGDTGELFF.